The 11 T cell receptor beta chains reported below all come from one sample, sequenced in a study of graft-versus-host responses after intestinal transplantation. Using immunoSEQ multiplex PCR, the repertoire was profiled, and TCRdb retains in-frame clones only, with some absent. The profile covers tens of thousands of clones, with 80% to 90% appearing a single time and 5% to 6.5% taken by the ten largest. Source: PBMCs, taken approximately 65 days after intestinal transplantation. These receptors all come from a human patient who received an intestinal transplant, so some T cells may come from the graft donor.

The gene calls are TRBV5-5 and TRBJ2-2; tentatively, D is TRBD2 (6 bases). The CDR3 sequence is 16 residues long. V was trimmed by 3 bases and J by 0 bases, leaving 12 bases between them. The germline gives CDR1 SGHKS, CDR2 YYEKEE (reference sequence). The DNA for the CDR3 is TGTGCCAGCAGCTCCGGGTGGGGGGCGAACACCGGGGAGCTGTTTTTT. This gives the protein CASSSGWGANTGELFF. Drawing the rest from reference TRBV5-5 and TRBJ2-2, the complete variable domain is DAGVTQSPTHLIKTRGQQVTLRCSPISGHKSVSWYQQVLGQGPQFIFQYYEKEERGRGNFPDRFSARQFPNYSSELNVNALLLGDSALYLCASSSGWGANTGELFFGEGSRLTVL.

The J gene is TRBJ2-3, the V gene TRBV19, with 9 bases lining up with TRBD2. The CDR3 is made up of 17 amino acids. V gave up 7 bases and J gave up 0 bases; unmatched junction bases: 11. Germline lookup yields CDR1 LNHDA and CDR2 SQIVND (reference sequence). The CDR3 DNA sequence: TGTGCCAGTAAAAGTAGGAGCGGGGGGACTAGCACAGATACGCAGTATTTT. It is translated as CASKSRSGGTSTDTQYF.

This clone was observed a single time. The gene calls are TRBV29-1 and TRBJ1-2; 10 positions agree with TRBD1. Per the germline V gene, CDR1 is SQVTM and CDR2 is ANQGSEA. Losses at the gene ends were 7 bases for V and 3 bases for J; bases not matched to a gene: 8. CDR3 length: 14 amino acids. The CDR3 DNA follows: TGCAGCGACCGGGGACAGGGGTTATACTATGGCTACACCTTC. It is translated as CSDRGQGLYYGYTF. The whole variable domain, filled in from reference TRBV29-1 and TRBJ1-2, reads SAVISQKPSRDICQRGTSLTIQCQVDSQVTMMFWYRQQPGQSLTLIATANQGSEATYESGFVIDKFPISRPNLTFSTLTVSNMSPEDSSIYLCSDRGQGLYYGYTFGSGTRLTVV.

Details on this clone: Lacking the conserved final phenylalanine or tryptophan, this CDR3 likely reflects a read error. The chain couples TRBV5-4 to TRBJ2-7, with 7 bases matching TRBD1. After removal of 1 base from V and 0 bases from J, the junction contained 7 bases not matched to a gene. The CDR3 is 16 amino acids. Per germline, CDR1 SGHNT and CDR2 YYREEE (reference sequence). The CDR3 coding sequence is TGTGCCAGCAGCTTGCTGACAGGGCTTAGCTCCTACGAGCAGTACCTC. Protein sequence: CASSLLTGLSSYEQYL.

V is TRBV5-5 and J is TRBJ2-2; TRBD1 matches at 9 bases. V dropped 3 bases and J dropped 5; count of bases not matched to a gene: 2. Germline CDR1 is SGHKS and CDR2 is YYEKEE (reference sequence). The CDR3 is 14 amino acids. CDR3: CASSSGTGTGELFF. CDR3 nucleotides: TGTGCCAGCAGCTCCGGGACAGGGACCGGGGAGCTGTTTTTT.

The chain uses TRBV7-2 and TRBJ1-1, with 8 positions matching TRBD1. Germline trimming cut 5 bases from V and 1 base from J; bases unmatched to any gene: 12. This CDR3 has 17 amino acids. Germline CDR1 is SGHTA and CDR2 is FQGNSA. The CDR3: CASSLRGRRGENTEAFF. The CDR3 DNA reads TGTGCCAGCAGCCTCAGGGGGCGGAGGGGGGAGAACACTGAAGCTTTCTTT.

This clone showed up just a few times. V gene TRBV7-2 combines with J gene TRBJ2-3; D possibly corresponds to TRBD1 (5 bases). The CDR3 consists of 14 residues. Trimming removed 5 bases at V and 5 bases at J, with 14 bases between. Germline V gene sequence: CDR1 SGHTA, CDR2 FQGNSA. CDR3 coding DNA: TGTGCCAGCAGCGTCACAGGTCCCGGAGATACGCAGTATTTT. Protein product: CASSVTGPGDTQYF.

This rearrangement joins TRBV30 to TRBJ1-2, with D hard to call. The CDR3 is 15 residues long. Germline values: CDR1 GTSNPN, CDR2 SVGIG (reference sequence). The V end lost 4 bases, the J end lost 4 bases, and 19 bases lay between the germline ends. The CDR3 sequence: CAWTPTLRPSYGYTF. Here the CDR3 DNA reads TGTGCCTGGACCCCGACGCTCAGGCCTTCCTATGGCTACACCTTC.

This chain joins TRBV7-2 and TRBJ1-2, with 8 bases aligning to TRBD1. The junction had 7 bases not matched to a gene; V was cut back by 5 bases and J by 2 bases. The CDR3 runs 15 residues. The germline V gene encodes CDR1 SGHTA and CDR2 FQGNSA. CDR3: CASSRTGTGNYGYTF. Here the CDR3 DNA reads TGTGCCAGCAGCCGGACCGGGACAGGAAACTATGGCTACACCTTC.

This chain uses TRBV14 with TRBJ1-2; 8 nucleotides align to TRBD1. V gave up 0 bases and J gave up 5 bases; unmatched junction bases: 5. CDR3 size: 15 residues. CDR1 SGHDN and CDR2 FVKESK come from the germline V gene. The CDR3 sequence: CASSQDHRGVYGYTF. As DNA, the CDR3 is TGTGCCAGCAGCCAAGATCACAGGGGGGTATATGGCTACACCTTC.

The genes are TRBV14 and TRBJ1-2; D might be TRBD1 (5 bases). Germline CDR1 is SGHDN and CDR2 is FVKESK. The CDR3 has 11 residues. Trimming pared 6 bases from V and 6 bases from J, leaving 8 bases between. The CDR3 coding sequence is TGTGCCAGCAGGGCGGGGGATGGCTACACCTTC. It codes for CASRAGDGYTF.